These T cell receptor beta chains were read from a single sample in a study of blood T cell repertoires in COVID-19. The method was immunoSEQ multiplex PCR; TCRdb's version includes in-frame clones alone and lacks a portion of them. The sample carries about 100,000 clones, approximately 86% recorded once. The sequenced sample consisted of PBMCs or T cells enriched from blood (not recorded which). Receptors were obtained from a woman aged 45-59 years who had recovered from COVID-19. CDR3s include the opening cysteine and the closing phenylalanine or tryptophan. The D gene is left open where the match is weak. Size is omitted from some rows. Given values are once, few, many or a class for expanded clones.

j_call clone_size v_call d_call cdr3_aa cdr3_nt
TRBJ2-1 . TRBV5-1 TRBD2 CASSLSTSGANEQFF TGCGCCAGCAGCTTGAGTACTAGCGGGGCAAATGAGCAGTTCTTC
TRBJ1-4 . TRBV2 TRBD1 CASSWTGPKNEKLFF TGTGCCAGCAGTTGGACAGGGCCAAAGAATGAAAAACTGTTTTTT
TRBJ2-6 . TRBV2 . CASKETSSGANVLTF TGTGCCAGCAAGGAGACCTCGTCTGGGGCCAACGTCCTGACTTTC
TRBJ2-7 . TRBV30 . CAWSVYYNSASSYEQYF TGTGCCTGGAGTGTTTACTATAATTCCGCCTCGTCCTACGAGCAGTACTTC
TRBJ1-5 . TRBV4-1 . CASSRVQGDQPQHF TGCGCCAGCAGTCGTGTCCAGGGCGATCAGCCCCAGCATTTT
TRBJ1-3 . TRBV5-4 . CASSSTGTVGNTIYF TGTGCCAGCAGCTCCACAGGGACCGTAGGAAACACCATATATTTT
TRBJ1-1 once TRBV7-9 TRBD1 CASGVGDRRGKNTEAFF TGTGCCAGCGGCGTCGGGGACAGGAGGGGTAAGAACACTGAAGCTTTCTTT
TRBJ1-2 . TRBV2 TRBD1 CASNLQGAGYGYTF TGTGCCAGCAATTTACAGGGGGCTGGGTATGGCTACACCTTC
TRBJ2-3 . TRBV3-1/TRBV3-2 TRBD2 CASSQSGRAPDTQYF TGTGCCAGCAGCCAGAGCGGGAGGGCTCCAGATACGCAGTATTTT
TRBJ1-1 . TRBV6-2/TRBV6-3 . CASSRGHLGAMNTEAFF TGTGCCAGCAGTAGGGGACATCTAGGGGCCATGAACACTGAAGCTTTCTTT
TRBJ2-1 . TRBV3-1/TRBV3-2 . CASSPHLDRGEQFF TGTGCCAGCAGCCCACACCTAGATAGGGGTGAGCAGTTCTTC
TRBJ1-1 few TRBV5-1 TRBD1 CASSERTGNTEAFF TGCGCCAGCAGCGAGAGGACAGGGAACACTGAAGCTTTCTTT
TRBJ1-1 . TRBV6-1 . CASSEIGQPQGAFF TGTGCCAGCAGTGAAATTGGACAGCCTCAAGGGGCTTTCTTT
TRBJ2-5 . TRBV3-1/TRBV3-2 TRBD2 CASRLAGNVETQYF TGTGCCAGTCGACTAGCGGGAAATGTAGAGACCCAGTACTTC
TRBJ1-4 . TRBV11-2 TRBD1 CASSFGTGYLEKLFF TGTGCCAGCAGCTTCGGGACAGGGTATTTAGAAAAACTGTTTTTT
TRBJ2-5 . TRBV5-6 . CASSHRRELGYQETQYF TGTGCCAGCAGCCACCGCAGGGAATTGGGCTACCAAGAGACCCAGTACTTC
TRBJ2-5 . TRBV4-1 . CASSQETAAGLEETQYF TGCGCCAGCAGCCAAGAAACGGCCGCGGGGCTCGAGGAGACCCAGTACTTC
TRBJ1-2 . TRBV6-1 . CASSEDAVYGYTF TGTGCCAGCAGTGAAGACGCAGTGTATGGCTACACCTTC
TRBJ2-7 . TRBV6-5 TRBD1 CASSRSGQGGEQYF TGTGCCAGCAGTCGCTCGGGACAGGGAGGCGAGCAGTACTTC
TRBJ2-7 . TRBV5-4 TRBD1 CASSPRTGSHEQYF TGTGCCAGCAGCCCTAGGACAGGTTCCCACGAGCAGTACTTC
TRBJ2-2 . TRBV4-2 TRBD2 CASRGLAVPGELFF TGTGCCAGCAGAGGACTAGCGGTTCCCGGGGAGCTGTTTTTT
TRBJ2-5 . TRBV10-3 TRBD2 CATGLAGTQETQYF TGTGCCACAGGACTAGCGGGAACCCAAGAGACCCAGTACTTC
TRBJ2-2 . TRBV5-1 TRBD1 CASRLLQGDTGELFF TGCGCCAGCAGACTCCTTCAGGGGGACACCGGGGAGCTGTTTTTT
TRBJ1-1 few TRBV28 TRBD1 CATGVVGQGAEAFF TGTGCCACCGGAGTTGTGGGACAGGGGGCTGAAGCTTTCTTT
TRBJ1-5 once TRBV9 . CASSVGDGGLGTQHF TGTGCCAGCAGCGTTGGGGACGGGGGATTAGGGACCCAGCATTTT
TRBJ1-5 . TRBV4-1 TRBD1 CASSRGTGINQPQHF TGCGCCAGCAGCCGGGGGACAGGGATAAATCAGCCCCAGCATTTT
TRBJ2-7 . TRBV18 TRBD1 CASSPPLGTGVSEQYF TGTGCCAGCTCACCCCCTCTCGGGACAGGGGTATCCGAGCAGTACTTC
TRBJ2-7 few TRBV3-1/TRBV3-2 . CASSQFTGYEQYF TGTGCCAGCAGCCAGTTTACAGGCTACGAGCAGTACTTC
TRBJ2-7 once TRBV3-1/TRBV3-2 . CASSQGSGSYEQYF TGTGCCAGCAGCCAAGGTAGCGGATCCTACGAGCAGTACTTC
TRBJ2-3 few TRBV7-2 TRBD2 CASSPSGRAGDTQYF TGTGCCAGCAGCCCTAGCGGGAGGGCCGGGGATACGCAGTATTTT
TRBJ2-3 . TRBV10-1 . CASSESGPNTQYF TGCGCCAGCAGTGAGTCTGGGCCGAATACGCAGTATTTT
TRBJ2-1 . TRBV24-1 TRBD2 CATSDLHAGGAFF TGTGCCACCAGTGATTTGCATGCGGGGGGGGCCTTCTTC
TRBJ2-3 . TRBV5-1 TRBD2 CASSYPGLADTDTQYF TGCGCCAGCAGCTACCCGGGACTAGCGGACACAGATACGCAGTATTTT
TRBJ2-3 . TRBV29-1 TRBD1 CSGRGLSTDTQYF TGCAGCGGTAGGGGGCTCAGCACAGATACGCAGTATTTT
TRBJ2-7 . TRBV28 TRBD1 CASSPRDRGLREQYF TGTGCCAGCAGTCCCCGGGACAGGGGCCTGAGGGAGCAGTACTTC
TRBJ2-7 . TRBV27 TRBD1 CASSQIPGQNYEQYF TGTGCCAGCAGTCAGATACCGGGACAGAACTACGAGCAGTACTTC
TRBJ2-3 . TRBV3-1/TRBV3-2 TRBD1 CASSQLDRVYTDTQYF TGTGCCAGCAGCCAACTCGACAGGGTTTACACAGATACGCAGTATTTT
TRBJ1-2 few TRBV3-1/TRBV3-2 TRBD1 CASSQDLRGHSYGYTF TGTGCCAGCAGCCAAGATCTTAGGGGGCACAGCTATGGCTACACCTTC
TRBJ2-1 . TRBV2 TRBD2 CASSAGGEQFF TGTGCCAGCAGTGCGGGGGGTGAGCAGTTCTTC
TRBJ2-3 once TRBV5-1 . CASSLNPSGSSTDTQYF TGCGCCAGCAGCTTGAACCCTTCCGGGTCTAGCACAGATACGCAGTATTTT
TRBJ2-1 . TRBV2 TRBD1 CASSEQNRGNEQFF TGTGCCAGCAGTGAACAAAACAGGGGCAATGAGCAGTTCTTC
TRBJ1-6 . TRBV27 . CASSYEGPKFGSPLHF TGTGCCAGCAGTTACGAGGGCCCAAAGTTCGGTTCACCCCTCCACTTT
TRBJ2-2 . TRBV19 . CASSRGQTYRELFF TGTGCCAGTAGTAGAGGACAGACCTACCGGGAGCTGTTTTTT
TRBJ2-3 . TRBV5-1 TRBD2 CASSPGTSGHTDTQYF TGCGCCAGCAGCCCGGGGACTAGCGGGCACACAGATACGCAGTATTTT
TRBJ2-1 . TRBV30 . CAWATGEDYEQFF TGTGCCTGGGCGACGGGGGAGGACTATGAGCAGTTCTTC
TRBJ1-1 . TRBV27 TRBD1 CASSLSGQGATEAFF TGTGCCAGCAGTTTATCGGGACAGGGGGCCACTGAAGCTTTCTTT
TRBJ2-7 . TRBV5-4 TRBD1 CASSRDSTYEQYF TGTGCCAGCAGTCGGGACAGCACCTACGAGCAGTACTTC